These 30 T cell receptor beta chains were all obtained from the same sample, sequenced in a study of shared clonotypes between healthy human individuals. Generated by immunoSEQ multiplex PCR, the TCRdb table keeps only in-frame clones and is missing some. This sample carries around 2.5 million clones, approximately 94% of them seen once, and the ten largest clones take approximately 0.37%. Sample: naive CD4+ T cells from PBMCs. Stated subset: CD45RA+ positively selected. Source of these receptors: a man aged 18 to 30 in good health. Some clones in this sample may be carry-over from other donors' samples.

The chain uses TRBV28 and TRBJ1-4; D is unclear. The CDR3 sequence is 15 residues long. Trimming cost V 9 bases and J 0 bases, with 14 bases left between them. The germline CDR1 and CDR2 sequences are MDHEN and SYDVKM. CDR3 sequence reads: CARIAGVATNEKLFF. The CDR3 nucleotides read TGTGCCAGAATAGCTGGAGTTGCAACTAATGAAAAACTGTTTTTT.

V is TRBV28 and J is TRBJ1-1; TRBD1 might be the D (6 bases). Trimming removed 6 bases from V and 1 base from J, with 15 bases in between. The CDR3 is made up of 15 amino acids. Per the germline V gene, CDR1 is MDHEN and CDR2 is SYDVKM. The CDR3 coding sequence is TGTGCCAGCAGGAAAAACAGGGCAAGGAACACTGAAGCTTTCTTT. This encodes CASRKNRARNTEAFF.

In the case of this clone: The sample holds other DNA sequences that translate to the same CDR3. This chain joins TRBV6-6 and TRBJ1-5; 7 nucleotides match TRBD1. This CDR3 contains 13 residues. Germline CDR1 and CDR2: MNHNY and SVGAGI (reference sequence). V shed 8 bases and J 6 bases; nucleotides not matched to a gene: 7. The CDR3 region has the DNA TGTGCCAGCGGAGGCCAGGGGGGTCAGCCCCAGCATTTT. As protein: CASGGQGGQPQHF.

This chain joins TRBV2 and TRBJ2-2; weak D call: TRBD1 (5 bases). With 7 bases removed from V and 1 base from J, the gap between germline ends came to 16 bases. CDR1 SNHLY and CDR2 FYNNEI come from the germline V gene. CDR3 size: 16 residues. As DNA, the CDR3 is TGTGCCAGCACCCCCTTGGGAACAGGGAACACCGGGGAGCTGTTTTTT. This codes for CASTPLGTGNTGELFF.

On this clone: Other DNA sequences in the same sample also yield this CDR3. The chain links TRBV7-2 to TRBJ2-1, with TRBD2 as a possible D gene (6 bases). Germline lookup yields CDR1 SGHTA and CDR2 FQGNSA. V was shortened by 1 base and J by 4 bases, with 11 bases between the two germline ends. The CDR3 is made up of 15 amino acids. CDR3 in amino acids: CASSLGRERYNEQFF. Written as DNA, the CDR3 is TGTGCCAGCAGCTTAGGTCGGGAGAGGTACAATGAGCAGTTCTTC.

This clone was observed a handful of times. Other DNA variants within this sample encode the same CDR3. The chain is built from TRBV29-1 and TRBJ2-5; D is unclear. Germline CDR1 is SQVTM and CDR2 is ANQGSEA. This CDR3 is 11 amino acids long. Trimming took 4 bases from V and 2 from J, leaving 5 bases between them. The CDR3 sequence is CSVGSQETQYF. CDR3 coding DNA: TGCAGCGTTGGTAGTCAAGAGACCCAGTACTTC.

The CDR3 sequence is CASSQEARQPQHF. For the CDR3, the DNA is TGTGCCAGCAGCCAAGAAGCGAGACAGCCCCAGCATTTT. The chain combines TRBV4-2 with TRBJ1-5; D unclear. CDR3 length: 13 amino acids. The ends were cut back, 0 bases at V and 7 bases at J, with 7 bases in the middle. CDR1 is LGHNA, CDR2 YNFKEQ, per germline.

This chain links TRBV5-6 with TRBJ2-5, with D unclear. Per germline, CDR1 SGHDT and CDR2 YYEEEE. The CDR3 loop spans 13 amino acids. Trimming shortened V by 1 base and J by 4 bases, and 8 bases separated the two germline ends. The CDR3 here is CASSLTRAETQYF. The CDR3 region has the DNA TGTGCCAGCAGCTTGACTCGTGCAGAGACCCAGTACTTC.

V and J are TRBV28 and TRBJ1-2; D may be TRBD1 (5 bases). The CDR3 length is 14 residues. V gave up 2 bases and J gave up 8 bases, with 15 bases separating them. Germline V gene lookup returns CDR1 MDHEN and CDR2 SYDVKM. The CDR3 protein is CASSLVGLPGGYTF. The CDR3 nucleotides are TGTGCCAGCAGTTTAGTAGGGCTTCCAGGGGGCTACACCTTC.

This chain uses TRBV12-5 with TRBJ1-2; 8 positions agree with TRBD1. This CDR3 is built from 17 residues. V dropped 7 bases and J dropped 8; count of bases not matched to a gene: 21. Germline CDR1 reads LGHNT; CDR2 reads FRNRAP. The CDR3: CASATTRGQDLPGGYTF. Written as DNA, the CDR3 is TGTGCTAGTGCCACCACCCGGGGACAGGACCTCCCGGGGGGCTACACCTTC.

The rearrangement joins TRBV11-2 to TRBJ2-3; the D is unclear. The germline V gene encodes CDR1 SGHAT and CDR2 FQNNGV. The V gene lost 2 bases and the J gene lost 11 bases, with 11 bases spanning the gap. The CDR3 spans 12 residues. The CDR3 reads CASSLQQTGQYF. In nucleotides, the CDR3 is TGTGCCAGCAGCTTACAGCAAACTGGGCAGTATTTT. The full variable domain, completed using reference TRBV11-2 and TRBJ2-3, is EAGVAQSPRYKIIEKRQSVAFWCNPISGHATLYWYQQILGQGPKLLIQFQNNGVVDDSQLPKDRFSAERLKGVDSTLKIQPAKLEDSAVYLCASSLQQTGQYFGPGTRLTVL.

CDR3 residues: CAGTGTDTQYF. The CDR3 DNA follows: TGTGCCGGGACGGGCACAGATACGCAGTATTTT. This chain links TRBV30 with TRBJ2-3; D possibly uses TRBD1 or TRBD2 (5 bases each). Germline V gives CDR1 GTSNPN, CDR2 SVGIG (reference sequence). The V end lost 8 bases, the J end lost 1 base, and 7 bases lay between the germline ends. The CDR3 loop spans 11 amino acids. Based on the CDR3 plus reference TRBV30 and TRBJ2-3, the full variable domain is SQTIHQWPATLVQPVGSPLSLECTVEGTSNPNLYWYRQAAGRGLQLLFYSVGIGQISSEVPQNLSASRPQDRQFILSSKKLLLSDSGFYLCAGTGTDTQYFGPGTRLTVL.

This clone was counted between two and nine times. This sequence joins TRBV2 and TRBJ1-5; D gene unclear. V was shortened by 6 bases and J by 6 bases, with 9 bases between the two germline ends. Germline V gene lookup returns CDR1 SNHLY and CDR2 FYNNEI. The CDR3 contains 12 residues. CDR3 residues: CASSHEGQPQHF. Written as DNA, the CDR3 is TGTGCCAGCAGCCACGAAGGTCAGCCCCAGCATTTT.

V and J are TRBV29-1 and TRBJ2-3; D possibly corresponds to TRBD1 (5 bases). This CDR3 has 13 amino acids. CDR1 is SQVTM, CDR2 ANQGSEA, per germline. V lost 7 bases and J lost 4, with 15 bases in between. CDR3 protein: CSAEGPRADTQYF. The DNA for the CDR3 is TGCAGCGCGGAAGGACCCAGGGCAGATACGCAGTATTTT.

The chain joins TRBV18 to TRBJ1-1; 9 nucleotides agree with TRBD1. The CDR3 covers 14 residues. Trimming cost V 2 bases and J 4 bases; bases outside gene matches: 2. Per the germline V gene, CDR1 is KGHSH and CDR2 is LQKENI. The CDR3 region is CASSPTTGGTEAFF. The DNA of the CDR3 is TGTGCCAGCTCACCAACGACAGGGGGCACTGAAGCTTTCTTT.

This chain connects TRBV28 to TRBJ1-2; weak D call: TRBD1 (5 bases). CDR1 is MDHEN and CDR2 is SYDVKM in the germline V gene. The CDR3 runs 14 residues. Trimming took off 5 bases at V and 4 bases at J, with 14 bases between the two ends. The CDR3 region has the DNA TGTGCCAGCAGTCCAACAGGCTCACCCTATGGCTACACCTTC. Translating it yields CASSPTGSPYGYTF.

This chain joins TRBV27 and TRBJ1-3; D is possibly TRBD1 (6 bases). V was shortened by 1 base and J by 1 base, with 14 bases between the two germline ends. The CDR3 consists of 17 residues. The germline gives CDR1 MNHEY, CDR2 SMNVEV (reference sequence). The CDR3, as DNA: TGTGCCAGCAGTTTATACGGCAGGGGATTTTCTGGAAACACCATATATTTT. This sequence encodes CASSLYGRGFSGNTIYF.

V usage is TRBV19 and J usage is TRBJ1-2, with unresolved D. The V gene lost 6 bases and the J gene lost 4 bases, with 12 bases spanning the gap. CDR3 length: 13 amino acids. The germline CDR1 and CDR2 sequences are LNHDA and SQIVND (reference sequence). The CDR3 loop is CASSPQSSYGYTF. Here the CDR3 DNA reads TGTGCCAGTAGCCCGCAGTCATCCTATGGCTACACCTTC.

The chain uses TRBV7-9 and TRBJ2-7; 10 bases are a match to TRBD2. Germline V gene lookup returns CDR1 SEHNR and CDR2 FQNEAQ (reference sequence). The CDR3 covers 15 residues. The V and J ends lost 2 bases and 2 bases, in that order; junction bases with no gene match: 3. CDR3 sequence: CASSLLAGVAYEQYF. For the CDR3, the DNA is TGTGCCAGCAGCTTACTAGCGGGAGTGGCCTACGAGCAGTACTTC.

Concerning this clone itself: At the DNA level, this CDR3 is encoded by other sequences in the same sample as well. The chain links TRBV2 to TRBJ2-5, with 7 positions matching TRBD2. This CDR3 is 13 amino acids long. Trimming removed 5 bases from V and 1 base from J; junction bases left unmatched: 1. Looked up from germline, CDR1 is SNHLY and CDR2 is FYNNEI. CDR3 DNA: TGTGCCAGCAGTCCGGGGGGCCAAGAGACCCAGTACTTC. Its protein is CASSPGGQETQYF.

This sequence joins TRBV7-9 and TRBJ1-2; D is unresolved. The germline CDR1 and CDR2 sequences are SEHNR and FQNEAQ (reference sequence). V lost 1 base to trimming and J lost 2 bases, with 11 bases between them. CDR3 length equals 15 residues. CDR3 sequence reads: CASSLGGNSNYGYTF. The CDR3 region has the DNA TGTGCCAGCAGCTTAGGAGGGAACTCAAACTATGGCTACACCTTC.

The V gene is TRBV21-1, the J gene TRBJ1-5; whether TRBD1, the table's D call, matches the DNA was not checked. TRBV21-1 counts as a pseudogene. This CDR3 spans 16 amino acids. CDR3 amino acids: CASCLKLQEPNQPQHF. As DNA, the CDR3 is TGTGCCAGCTGCCTAAAGCTACAGGAGCCCAATCAGCCCCAGCATTTT.

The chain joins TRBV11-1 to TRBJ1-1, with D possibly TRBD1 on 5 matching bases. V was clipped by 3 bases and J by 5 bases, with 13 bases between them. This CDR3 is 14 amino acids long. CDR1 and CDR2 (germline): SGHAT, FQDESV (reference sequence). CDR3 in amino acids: CASSFGGGVTEAFF. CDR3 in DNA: TGTGCCAGCAGCTTTGGGGGAGGTGTTACTGAAGCTTTCTTT.

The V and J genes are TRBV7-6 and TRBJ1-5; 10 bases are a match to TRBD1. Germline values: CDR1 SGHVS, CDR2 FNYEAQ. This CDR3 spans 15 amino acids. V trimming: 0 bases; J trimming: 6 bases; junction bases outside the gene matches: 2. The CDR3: CASSLAGTGVQPQHF. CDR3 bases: TGTGCCAGCAGCTTAGCCGGGACAGGGGTTCAGCCCCAGCATTTT. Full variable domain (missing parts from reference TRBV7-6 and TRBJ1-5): GAGVSQSPRYKVTKRGQDVALRCDPISGHVSLYWYRQALGQGPEFLTYFNYEAQQDKSGLPNDRFSAERPEGSISTLTIQRTEQRDSAMYRCASSLAGTGVQPQHFGDGTRLSIL.

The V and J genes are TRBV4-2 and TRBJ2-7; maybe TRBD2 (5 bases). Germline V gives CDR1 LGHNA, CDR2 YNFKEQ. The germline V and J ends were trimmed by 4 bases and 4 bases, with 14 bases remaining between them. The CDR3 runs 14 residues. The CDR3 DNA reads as TGTGCCAGCAGCCCTTCCGGGAAGGTGTACGAGCAGTACTTC. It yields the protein CASSPSGKVYEQYF.

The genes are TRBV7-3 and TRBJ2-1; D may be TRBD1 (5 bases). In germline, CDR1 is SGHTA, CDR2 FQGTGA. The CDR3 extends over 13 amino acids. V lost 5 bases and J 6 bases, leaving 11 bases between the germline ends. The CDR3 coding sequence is TGTGCCAGCAGCGGGGTCCAGGGCAATGAGCAGTTCTTC. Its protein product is CASSGVQGNEQFF. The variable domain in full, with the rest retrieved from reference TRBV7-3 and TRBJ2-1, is GAGVSQTPSNKVTEKGKYVELRCDPISGHTALYWYRQSLGQGPEFLIYFQGTGAADDSGLPNDRFFAVRPEGSVSTLKIQRTERGDSAVYLCASSGVQGNEQFFGPGTRLTVL.

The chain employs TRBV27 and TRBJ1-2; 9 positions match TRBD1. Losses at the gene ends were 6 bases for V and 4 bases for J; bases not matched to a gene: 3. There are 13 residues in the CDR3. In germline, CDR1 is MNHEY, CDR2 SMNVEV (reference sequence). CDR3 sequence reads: CASRGQGVYGYTF. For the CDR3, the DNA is TGTGCCAGCAGGGGACAGGGAGTCTATGGCTACACCTTC.

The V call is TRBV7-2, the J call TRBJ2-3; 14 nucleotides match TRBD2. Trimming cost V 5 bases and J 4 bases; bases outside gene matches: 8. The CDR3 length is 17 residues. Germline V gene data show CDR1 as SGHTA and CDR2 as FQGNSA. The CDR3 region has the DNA TGTGCCAGCAGCCTCATAGGGACTAGCGGGAGCCCAGATACGCAGTATTTT. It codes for CASSLIGTSGSPDTQYF.

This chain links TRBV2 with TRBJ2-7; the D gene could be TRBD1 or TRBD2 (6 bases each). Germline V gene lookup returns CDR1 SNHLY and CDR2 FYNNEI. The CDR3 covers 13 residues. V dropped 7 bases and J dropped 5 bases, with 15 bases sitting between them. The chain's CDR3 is CASTGGQIDEQYF. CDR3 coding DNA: TGTGCCAGCACTGGGGGGCAGATCGACGAGCAGTACTTC.

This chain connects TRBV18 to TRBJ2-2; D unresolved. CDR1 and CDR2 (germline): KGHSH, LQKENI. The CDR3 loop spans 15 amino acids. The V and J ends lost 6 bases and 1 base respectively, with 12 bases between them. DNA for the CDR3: TGTGCCAGCTCCCTCTTTAGCTTGAACACCGGGGAGCTGTTTTTT. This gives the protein CASSLFSLNTGELFF. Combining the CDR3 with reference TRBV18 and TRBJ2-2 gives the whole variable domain NAGVMQNPRHLVRRRGQEARLRCSPMKGHSHVYWYRQLPEEGLKFMVYLQKENIIDESGMPKERFSAEFPKEGPSILRIQQVVRGDSAAYFCASSLFSLNTGELFFGEGSRLTVL.